Listed below are T cell receptor beta chains from one sample, sequenced in a study of blood T cell repertoires in COVID-19. Sequencing used immunoSEQ multiplex PCR; TCRdb keeps in-frame clones, though not all of them. The sample has approximately 470,000 clones; 87% are singletons. What was sequenced was PBMCs or T cells enriched from blood (not recorded which). These receptors came from a woman between 18 and 30 years old who had recovered from COVID-19. The CDR3 runs from the conserved cysteine through the conserved F or W. The order of the fields is clone size, D gene, J gene, CDR3 length, V gene, CDR3 DNA, CDR3 protein. D genes are given only for firm matches. A row's size may be missing; if present it is once, few, many or a size class.

.,.,TRBJ1-5,12,TRBV28,TGTGCCAGCAGTTTACGGAATCAGCCCCAGCATTTT,CASSLRNQPQHF
.,TRBD2,TRBJ2-1,16,TRBV28,TGTGCCAGCAGTTTCCTCGGGGGGAGAAAGCGGAATGAGCAGTTCTTC,CASSFLGGRKRNEQFF
.,.,TRBJ1-1,16,TRBV18,TGTGCCAGCTCACCGTCGACAGACATTCTGAACACTGAAGCTTTCTTT,CASSPSTDILNTEAFF
.,TRBD1,TRBJ1-5,15,TRBV28,TGTGCCAGCAGTTTGTCGAGACAGGGATCTCAGCCCCAGCATTTT,CASSLSRQGSQPQHF
.,.,TRBJ2-7,14,TRBV18,TGTGCCAGCTCACCCGATGGACCCGGGGGCGAGCAGTACTTC,CASSPDGPGGEQYF
.,TRBD1,TRBJ2-5,13,TRBV10-3,TGTGCCATAAAGGGGGCAGGGGAAGAGACCCAGTACTTC,CAIKGAGEETQYF
.,.,TRBJ1-2,15,TRBV28,TGTGCCAGCAGTTTGGGGCTTTATGACAAGGATGGCTACACCTTC,CASSLGLYDKDGYTF
.,TRBD1,TRBJ1-4,13,TRBV29-1,TGCAGCGCTCAACAGGGGTTTAATGAAAAACTGTTTTTT,CSAQQGFNEKLFF
once,TRBD2,TRBJ2-2,15,TRBV5-1,TGCGCCAGCAGCCTAAGGACGGGGGGTAGCGGGGAGCTGTTTTTT,CASSLRTGGSGELFF
.,TRBD1,TRBJ2-2,15,TRBV5-1,TGCGCCAGCAGCTTGACAGGGGCGAACACCGGGGAGCTGTTTTTT,CASSLTGANTGELFF
once,.,TRBJ1-1,12,TRBV27,TGTGCCAGCAGGGGGCAGAACACTGAAGCTTTCTTT,CASRGQNTEAFF
.,.,TRBJ2-2,13,TRBV12-3/TRBV12-4,TGTGCCAGCAGTTTAACCCGGGACGGGGAGCTGTTTTTT,CASSLTRDGELFF
once,TRBD1,TRBJ2-7,15,TRBV5-1,TGCGCCAGCAGCGTATCTGGGACAGCCTCCTACGAGCAGTACTTC,CASSVSGTASYEQYF
.,.,TRBJ1-5,13,TRBV7-9,TGTGCCAGCAGCCTTACAGAGTATCAGCCCCAGCATTTT,CASSLTEYQPQHF
.,TRBD2,TRBJ2-3,14,TRBV6-2/TRBV6-3,TGTGCCAGCAGTTGGACTAGCGGAGACAATACGCAGTATTTT,CASSWTSGDNTQYF